This T cell receptor beta chain was sequenced in a study of blood T cell repertoires in COVID-19. Study-level information: COVID-19 samples, acute and convalescent, were from the United States, Italy and Spain.

The CDR3 length is 13 residues. Per germline, CDR1 MNHEY and CDR2 SVGAGI. The Seattle patients joined while their infection was active and were tracked longitudinally afterward. How the authors handled the data: Amplification from reference gene primers served as the basis for estimated nucleated cell counts. Assay: immunoSEQ multiplex PCR; the TCRdb copy retains only in-frame clones and omits some. The DNA was the basis for D and trimming; V, J and clone size are from that table. The sample lists almost 350,000 clones; roughly 89% were seen once. On this clone: The junction shows a germline mismatch at one end, possibly a read error.

The sample comprised peripheral blood. The chain joins TRBV6-5 to TRBJ2-5; 8 nucleotides agree with TRBD2. This receptor was taken from an older woman with COVID-19, enrolled during active disease. The CDR3 reads CASTEVPGGRINF. In DNA, the CDR3 is TGTGCCAGCACCGAGGTCCCGGGGGGGAGAATAAACTTC.